These 23 T cell receptor beta chains share one sample of origin, sequenced in a study of T cells in Graves' hyperthyroidism and ophthalmopathy. What was amplified from RNA transcripts were TCR beta CDR3 regions. First-round RT-PCR targeting the TCR CDR3 was performed with the HTBI primer set. Each CDR3 protein is one row after TCRdb ran MiXCR on the multiplex PCR reads. This table holds a few hundred thousand distinct CDR3 sequences, about 14% found once. Sequenced material: blood. Receptor source: a woman aged 40-49 years with Graves' hyperthyroidism.

This clonotype was counted at least ten times. The V gene is TRBV20-1, the J gene TRBJ2-5, with 10 bases that match TRBD2. This CDR3 region has 13 residues. Germline V gives CDR1 DFQATT, CDR2 SNEGSKA (reference sequence). The CDR3 loop reads CSGLAATSETQYF. DNA of the CDR3: TGCAGCGGACTAGCGGCCACCTCAGAGACCCAGTACTTC.

Many counts were recorded for this clonotype. The V and J genes are TRBV3-1 and TRBJ1-5; D remains unclear. The CDR3 length is 14 residues. Trimming took off 1 base at V and 5 bases at J, with 9 bases between the two ends. The germline CDR1 and CDR2 sequences are LGHDT and YNNKEL (reference sequence). The CDR3 coding sequence is TGTGCCAGCAGCCAAGTTGTTGGGGATCAGCCCCAGCATTTT. Translation: CASSQVVGDQPQHF.

This clonotype was counted at least ten times. The chain recombines TRBV7-9 with TRBJ2-7; TRBD1 matches at 10 bases. Per germline, CDR1 SEHNR and CDR2 FQNEAQ (reference sequence). This CDR3 contains 14 residues. With 5 bases clipped from V and 4 bases from J, the junction kept 5 bases outside the gene matches. CDR3 sequence (DNA): TGTGCCAGCAGCCCGGGACAGGGGATATACGAGCAGTACTTC. Translated, it gives CASSPGQGIYEQYF.

This clonotype occurred many times. This chain joins TRBV2 and TRBJ2-5, with 13 bases lining up with TRBD2. Germline V gene data show CDR1 as SNHLY and CDR2 as FYNNEI. CDR3 length: 17 residues. The ends lost 6 bases at V and 5 bases at J; junction bases unmatched: 12. The CDR3 region is CASRDRTSGRLRETQYF. The CDR3 DNA sequence: TGTGCCAGCAGGGACAGGACTAGCGGGAGATTAAGGGAGACCCAGTACTTC.

This rearrangement joins TRBV15 to TRBJ2-7, with D possibly TRBD1 on 5 matching bases. V was pared by 0 bases and J by 1 base, with 10 bases between. Germline lookup yields CDR1 LNHNV and CDR2 YYDKDF (reference sequence). This CDR3 has 15 residues. The CDR3 DNA sequence: TGTGCCACCAGCAGAGATATTACAGGATCCTACGAGCAGTACTTC. It translates to CATSRDITGSYEQYF. Together with reference TRBV15 and TRBJ2-7, the CDR3 gives the full variable domain: DAMVIQNPRYQVTQFGKPVTLSCSQTLNHNVMYWYQQKSSQAPKLLFHYYDKDFNNEADTPDNFQSRRPNTSFCFLDIRSPGLGDTAMYLCATSRDITGSYEQYFGPGTRLTVT.

V and J are TRBV5-1 and TRBJ2-5; 9 bases fit TRBD2. Germline values: CDR1 SGHRS, CDR2 YFSETQ. The CDR3 totals 15 residues. V lost 0 bases and J lost 5; bases outside the gene matches: 5. CDR3 protein: CASSLVGGRVETQYF. The CDR3 DNA reads as TGCGCCAGCAGCTTGGTCGGCGGGAGGGTTGAGACCCAGTACTTC.

This clonotype was seen only a few times. V and J are TRBV7-2 and TRBJ1-6, with D possibly being TRBD1 (6 bases). The CDR3 extends over 13 amino acids. CDR1 SGHTA and CDR2 FQGNSA come from the germline V gene. Trimming stripped 5 bases from V and 9 bases from J, with 11 bases between. For the CDR3, the DNA is TGTGCCAGCAGCGGGGAGGGGGTTTCACCCCTCCACTTT. Protein product: CASSGEGVSPLHF.

The chain employs TRBV5-4 and TRBJ1-2; 9 nucleotides line up with TRBD1. Germline V gene data show CDR1 as SGHNT and CDR2 as YYREEE (reference sequence). The CDR3 has 15 amino acids. Trimming took 0 bases from V and 6 from J; bases not matched to a gene: 6. CDR3 DNA sequence: TGTGCCAGCAGCTTGGCACAGGGGGCCGGGAATGGCTACACCTTC. It translates to CASSLAQGAGNGYTF.

In this sample, this clonotype turned up a few times. The J gene is TRBJ1-2, the V gene TRBV10-3; 7 positions agree with TRBD1. The CDR3 contains 14 residues. Trimming cost V 5 bases and J 3 bases; bases outside gene matches: 6. Germline values: CDR1 ENHRY, CDR2 SYGVKD. The CDR3 nucleotides are TGTGCCATCAGTTCGGGACAGACTTACTATGGCTACACCTTC. As protein: CAISSGQTYYGYTF.

There are a few counts of this clonotype. This sequence joins TRBV7-3 and TRBJ2-2; the match to TRBD1 covers 7 bases. Germline lookup yields CDR1 SGHTA and CDR2 FQGTGA. Trimming took 4 bases from V and 6 from J; bases not matched to a gene: 8. CDR3 length equals 15 residues. The DNA of the CDR3 is TGTGCCAGCAGCTCGACAGGGTTTGAGGCCGGGGAGCTGTTTTTT. Translation gives CASSSTGFEAGELFF.

V is TRBV19 and J is TRBJ1-1, with 8 bases matching TRBD1. This CDR3 contains 15 residues. Trimming removed 8 bases from V and 4 bases from J; junction bases left unmatched: 12. Germline V gives CDR1 LNHDA, CDR2 SQIVND (reference sequence). The CDR3 DNA sequence: TGTGCCAGTGTCCCAACAGGGGGGTCGTTCACTGAAGCTTTCTTT. It translates to CASVPTGGSFTEAFF.

Ten or more counts support this clonotype. The rearrangement uses TRBV2 and TRBJ1-5; 8 nucleotides agree with TRBD1. CDR1 is SNHLY and CDR2 is FYNNEI in the germline V gene. The length of the CDR3 is 15 residues. V was clipped by 7 bases and J by 1 base; unmatched bases: 6. DNA of the CDR3: TGTGCCAGCACCGACAGGGGATACAGCAATCAGCCCCAGCATTTT. Amino acid sequence: CASTDRGYSNQPQHF.

This clonotype was detected many times. J is TRBJ1-1 and V is TRBV28, with D maybe TRBD1 (5 bases). With 3 bases removed from V and 5 bases from J, the gap between germline ends came to 16 bases. Germline V gene data show CDR1 as MDHEN and CDR2 as SYDVKM. This CDR3 comprises 15 residues. CDR3 DNA sequence: TGTGCCAGCAGTTTCCTTGGGCAGGGAGGGACTGAAGCTTTCTTT. Residues: CASSFLGQGGTEAFF.

The rearrangement links TRBV5-5 to TRBJ1-2; D gene unclear. The CDR3 has 15 residues. Germline lookup yields CDR1 SGHKS and CDR2 YYEKEE (reference sequence). Trimming pared 0 bases from V and 4 bases from J, leaving 13 bases between. CDR3 in amino acids: CASSLASDTTYGYTF. CDR3 DNA: TGTGCCAGCAGCTTGGCCTCTGACACAACCTATGGCTACACCTTC.

The table lists this clonotype with many counts. This chain uses TRBV6-6 with TRBJ2-1; 8 bases map to TRBD1. The length of the CDR3 is 17 residues. V lost 0 bases to trimming and J lost 0 bases; unmatched junction nucleotides: 4. In germline, CDR1 is MNHNY, CDR2 SVGAGI (reference sequence). Written as DNA, the CDR3 is TGTGCCAGCAGTTACTCGGGACAGGTTTACTCCTACAATGAGCAGTTCTTC. Translated, it gives CASSYSGQVYSYNEQFF.

At least ten counts were recorded for this clonotype. Here the CDR3 DNA reads TGTGCCAGCAGCCAAGCTACGGGACTAGCGGGAGGGGAGGAGGCAGATACGCAGTATTTT. Its protein is CASSQATGLAGGEEADTQYF. The chain recombines TRBV4-2 with TRBJ2-3; 16 positions agree with TRBD2. V trimming: 1 base; J trimming: 4 bases; junction bases outside the gene matches: 11. The CDR3 has 20 residues. The germline V gene encodes CDR1 LGHNA and CDR2 YNFKEQ.

This chain joins TRBV7-3 and TRBJ2-1, with 8 bases identical to TRBD2. CDR1 SGHTA and CDR2 FQGTGA come from the germline V gene. The CDR3 spans 16 residues. V was pared by 2 bases and J by 3 bases, with 6 bases of the junction left unmatched. This CDR3 reads CASSLESGTSYNEQFF. CDR3 nucleotides: TGTGCCAGCAGCTTAGAGTCCGGGACTAGCTACAATGAGCAGTTCTTC.

This clonotype was observed once. The V gene is TRBV27, the J gene TRBJ2-7; D assignment may be TRBD1 or TRBD2 (5 bases each). CDR1 is MNHEY, CDR2 SMNVEV, per germline (reference sequence). The CDR3 covers 15 residues. Trimming cost V 6 bases and J 0 bases, with 15 bases left between them. CDR3 region: CASSGALDNSYEQYF. CDR3 nucleotides: TGTGCCAGCAGCGGGGCGTTGGACAACTCCTACGAGCAGTACTTC.

As concerns this clonotype: It may be a read error: a sequence one base away is much more abundant. Because it lacks the conserved phenylalanine or tryptophan at the end, this CDR3 is likely a read error. The rearrangement uses TRBV6-1 and TRBJ2-1; D not resolved. The CDR3 is 17 residues long. Per germline, CDR1 MNHNS and CDR2 SASEGT. Trimming removed 2 bases at V and 0 bases at J, with 14 bases between. CDR3 in DNA: TGTGCCAGCAGTGAACCCCCCCTAGAGCTCTCCTACAATGAGCAGTTCCTC. This sequence encodes CASSEPPLELSYNEQFL.

This clonotype was recorded a few times. The chain is built from TRBV19 and TRBJ2-7; D is perhaps TRBD2 (6 bases). The CDR3 runs to 13 residues. V lost 1 base and J lost 5, with 9 bases in between. Per the germline V gene, CDR1 is LNHDA and CDR2 is SQIVND (reference sequence). The CDR3 reads CASSIVEGHEQYF. DNA for the CDR3: TGTGCCAGTAGTATAGTGGAGGGTCACGAGCAGTACTTC.

This clonotype has a count of ten or more. V is TRBV5-1 and J is TRBJ2-1; the D gene is possibly TRBD2 (6 bases). Per the germline V gene, CDR1 is SGHRS and CDR2 is YFSETQ. Trimming took 6 bases from V and 4 from J, leaving 17 bases between them. This CDR3 region has 15 residues. The CDR3 sequence: CASTYSGEGYNEQFF. The CDR3 DNA follows: TGCGCCAGCACCTATAGCGGAGAGGGATACAATGAGCAGTTCTTC.

The rearrangement uses TRBV9 and TRBJ2-6, with D possibly matching TRBD1 (6 bases). CDR3 length: 18 amino acids. Germline-derived CDR1 and CDR2 are SGDLS and YYNGEE. Between the trimmed V and J ends, which lost 3 bases and 0 bases, there was a span of 16 bases. This CDR3 reads CASSATGTLFSGANVLTF. CDR3 bases: TGTGCCAGCAGCGCAACCGGGACACTCTTCTCTGGGGCCAACGTCCTGACTTTC.

This clonotype was counted at least ten times. This sequence joins TRBV28 and TRBJ2-7, with TRBD1 as a possible D gene (6 bases). CDR1 is MDHEN and CDR2 is SYDVKM in the germline V gene. V was clipped by 3 bases and J by 0 bases, with 12 bases between them. This CDR3 is 15 amino acids long. The CDR3 loop reads CASSLWTAPSYEQYF. DNA of the CDR3: TGTGCCAGCAGTTTGTGGACAGCGCCCTCCTACGAGCAGTACTTC.